This T cell receptor beta chain was recovered during a study of cytotoxic CD8 clonotypes in ibrutinib-treated CLL. Study at large: Within the patient group, ten to twelve were relapsed/refractory and fewer than 16 treatment-naive, and some 18 were IGHV unmutated.

Whole-study findings and limits: In sustained-remission versus progressing patients, sampling times differed.

Using immunoSEQ multiplex PCR, the repertoire was profiled, and TCRdb retains in-frame clones only, with some absent. The table lists about 130,000 clones, around 80% of them singletons. The germline V gene has CDR1 SGHDT and CDR2 YYEEEE. The V and J ends lost 7 bases and 3 bases respectively, with 13 bases between them. This CDR3 comprises 14 residues. In the case of this clone: Its specificity is unknown.

V and J are TRBV5-6 and TRBJ2-2; maybe TRBD1 (7 bases). This clonotype was obtained from a human donor with chronic lymphocytic leukemia. Sequenced material: PBMCs, taken after 12 months of ibrutinib treatment. CDR3 in amino acids: CASGQGGDTGELFF. The DNA of the CDR3 is TGTGCCAGCGGGCAGGGGGGAGACACCGGGGAGCTGTTTTTT. Supplemented by reference TRBV5-6 and TRBJ2-2, the full variable domain reads DAGVTQSPTHLIKTRGQQVTLRCSPKSGHDTVSWYQQALGQGPQFIFQYYEEEERQRGNFPDRFSGHQFPNYSSELNVNALLLGDSALYLCASGQGGDTGELFFGEGSRLTVL.